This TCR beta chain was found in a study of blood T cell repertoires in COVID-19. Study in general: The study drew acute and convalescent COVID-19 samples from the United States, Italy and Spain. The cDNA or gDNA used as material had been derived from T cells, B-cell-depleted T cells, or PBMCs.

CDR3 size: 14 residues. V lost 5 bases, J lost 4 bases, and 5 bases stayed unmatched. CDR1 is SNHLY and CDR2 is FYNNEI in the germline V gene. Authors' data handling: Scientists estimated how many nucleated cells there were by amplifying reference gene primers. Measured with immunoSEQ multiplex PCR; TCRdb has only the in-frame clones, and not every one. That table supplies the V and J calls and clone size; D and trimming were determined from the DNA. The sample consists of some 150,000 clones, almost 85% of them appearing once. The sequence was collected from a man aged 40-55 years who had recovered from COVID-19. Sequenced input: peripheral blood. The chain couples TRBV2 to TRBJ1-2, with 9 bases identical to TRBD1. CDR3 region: CASSRDRESYGYTF. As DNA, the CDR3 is TGTGCCAGCAGTCGGGACAGGGAAAGCTATGGCTACACCTTC.